This TCR beta chain was sequenced for a study of PD-L1 blockade in urothelial cancer. As for the study in general: Analyses were performed on blood at 3 weeks after treatment start (the second dose) and at 6 weeks. Study-level results: Tumor-associated clones in the blood of durable-benefit patients grew more at 3 weeks.

Locally advanced or metastatic urothelial carcinoma was present in patients. Germline V gives CDR1 MNHNY, CDR2 SVGAGI (reference sequence). J was trimmed by 2 bases and V by 5 bases; bases with no gene match: 6. CDR3 length: 15 amino acids. TCRdb keeps only in-frame clones here, not all; method: immunoSEQ multiplex PCR. The sample includes around 45,000 clones, 88% seen only once; the top ten take over 12%. As regards this clone: Its antigen is as yet unknown.

The receptor was derived from an older woman with urothelial cancer. Sequenced material: PBMCs, taken around atezolizumab (anti-PD-L1) treatment. The V gene is TRBV6-6, the J gene TRBJ2-3; 8 bases fit TRBD1. Here the CDR3 reads CASSLQGAPTDTQYF. The CDR3 DNA is TGTGCCAGCAGTCTGCAGGGGGCGCCCACAGATACGCAGTATTTT.